The 30 T cell receptor beta chains given below trace back to one sample, sequenced in a study of CD8+CD57+ T cells in acquired aplastic anemia. The template used for profiling TCR beta VDJ and CDR3 was genomic DNA. Each CDR3 protein is one row after TCRdb ran MiXCR on the reads. The sample has about 470,000 distinct CDR3 sequences, under 40% seen once. Sequenced patients had shown CD8+CD57+ cell expansion by flow cytometry. The sequenced material came from sorted CD4+, CD8+, or CD8+CD57+ T cells (not recorded which) from PBMCs. The receptors shown here come from a human donor with aplastic anemia.

A note on this clonotype: One base away lies a much larger clone, so this may be a sequencing read error. The gene calls are TRBV19 and TRBJ1-1; D might be TRBD1 (5 bases). Germline V gene lookup returns CDR1 LNHDA and CDR2 SQIVND (reference sequence). There are 13 residues in the CDR3. The germline V and J ends were trimmed by 7 bases and 4 bases, with 13 bases remaining between them. The CDR3 bases are TGTGCCAGTAAAATTGAGAGGGGCACTGAAGCTTTCTTT. Its protein product is CASKIERGTEAFF. The complete variable domain, with remaining parts taken from reference TRBV19 and TRBJ1-1, reads DGGITQSPKYLFRKEGQNVTLSCEQNLNHDAMYWYRQDPGQGLRLIYYSQIVNDFQKGDIAEGYSVSREKKESFPLTVTSAQKNPTAFYLCASKIERGTEAFFGQGTRLTVV.

The chain combines TRBV4-2 with TRBJ2-3; 10 nucleotides agree with TRBD1. The junction had 12 bases not matched to a gene; V was cut back by 6 bases and J by 6 bases. The CDR3 totals 16 residues. Per germline, CDR1 LGHNA and CDR2 YNFKEQ. The CDR3 DNA reads TGTGCCAGCAGGGCCGGGACAGGGGAACTAGGCGATACGCAGTATTTT. Its protein is CASRAGTGELGDTQYF.

This clonotype was found many times. V usage is TRBV20-1 and J usage is TRBJ2-7; TRBD1 is a possible D gene (6 bases). Germline CDR1 DFQATT, CDR2 SNEGSKA (reference sequence). The CDR3 length is 15 residues. Trimming removed 5 bases at V and 0 bases at J, with 17 bases between. The CDR3 is CSALSPQGSSYEQYF. CDR3 nucleotides: TGCAGTGCTCTCTCCCCACAGGGAAGCTCCTACGAGCAGTACTTC.

The gene calls are TRBV6-1 and TRBJ1-5; the match to TRBD1 covers 7 bases. Per the germline V gene, CDR1 is MNHNS and CDR2 is SASEGT. This CDR3 is built from 16 residues. After removal of 5 bases from V and 7 bases from J, the junction contained 14 bases not matched to a gene. The CDR3 sequence is CASSHLQGMGGQPQHF. The CDR3 DNA reads TGTGCCAGCAGTCATCTACAGGGGATGGGAGGGCAGCCCCAGCATTTT.

The chain has TRBV6-5 and TRBJ1-1; D not resolved. The V end lost 5 bases, the J end lost 1 base, and 11 bases lay between the germline ends. Germline V gives CDR1 MNHEY, CDR2 SVGAGI. The CDR3 sequence is 14 residues long. This CDR3 is CASSQATGNTEAFF. CDR3 DNA: TGTGCCAGCAGTCAAGCGACGGGGAACACTGAAGCTTTCTTT.

The V and J genes are TRBV10-3 and TRBJ1-2; D is perhaps TRBD1 (5 bases). The CDR3 covers 18 residues. Germline loops: CDR1 ENHRY, CDR2 SYGVKD. V was pared by 3 bases and J by 5 bases, with 25 bases between. CDR3 region: CAISDSGTPMLRGYGYTF. The CDR3 DNA sequence: TGTGCCATCAGTGACTCCGGGACCCCGATGCTAAGAGGATATGGCTACACCTTC.

The rearrangement uses TRBV15 and TRBJ2-3; no clear D gene. Trimming shortened V by 5 bases and J by 7 bases, and 10 bases separated the two germline ends. Germline V CDR1 and CDR2: LNHNV, YYDKDF (reference sequence). CDR3 length equals 12 residues. The CDR3 loop is CATSGLGNTQYF. The CDR3 DNA follows: TGTGCCACCAGCGGTTTGGGGAATACGCAGTATTTT.

The chain is built from TRBV11-2 and TRBJ2-7, with no clear D. CDR1 is SGHAT and CDR2 is FQNNGV in the germline V gene. V dropped 7 bases and J dropped 7 bases, with 14 bases sitting between them. The CDR3 runs to 12 residues. The CDR3 DNA reads as TGTGCCAGCACCATCCTGGGCGAGGAGCAGTACTTC. Translation: CASTILGEEQYF.

There are many counts of this clonotype. The chain combines TRBV4-3 with TRBJ1-2; no clear D gene. Germline CDR1 reads LGHNA; CDR2 reads YSLEER. This CDR3 spans 13 amino acids. V was trimmed by 0 bases and J by 4 bases, leaving 6 bases between them. The CDR3 nucleotides are TGCGCCAGCAGCCAAGATTGGACCTATGGCTACACCTTC. Translated: CASSQDWTYGYTF.

This clonotype was detected many times. The chain is built from TRBV12-3 or TRBV12-4 and TRBJ1-2; 8 bases fit TRBD1. The V and J ends lost 6 bases and 4 bases, in that order; junction bases with no gene match: 7. The CDR3 sequence is 14 residues long. CDR3 coding DNA: TGTGCCAGCAGCCCCGGACAGGGAGGCTATGGCTACACCTTC. This translates into CASSPGQGGYGYTF.

V is TRBV10-3 and J is TRBJ1-6; no clear D. Germline V lookup: CDR1 ENHRY, CDR2 SYGVKD. V was shortened by 7 bases and J by 6 bases, with 10 bases between the two germline ends. CDR3 length: 13 amino acids. The CDR3: CAIKLAGNSPLHF. As DNA, the CDR3 is TGTGCCATCAAACTAGCGGGTAATTCACCCCTCCACTTT.

The CDR3 region has the DNA TGTGCCAGCAGTTTTATAGTGTGGGGAGGGGAGCTGTTTTTT. Translation gives CASSFIVWGGELFF. V and J are TRBV12-3 or TRBV12-4 and TRBJ2-2; D not certain. Between the trimmed V and J ends, which lost 3 bases and 8 bases, there was a span of 13 bases. There are 14 residues in the CDR3.

This clonotype was seen a handful of times. The chain has TRBV5-1 and TRBJ1-1; TRBD1 might be the D (5 bases). Germline CDR1 SGHRS, CDR2 YFSETQ. The CDR3 runs to 15 residues. Trimming removed 0 bases from V and 2 bases from J, with 11 bases in between. This chain's CDR3 is CASSLVGGINTEAFF. The CDR3 coding sequence is TGCGCCAGCAGCTTGGTCGGGGGTATAAACACTGAAGCTTTCTTT.

This clonotype was detected only a few times. The chain recombines TRBV2 with TRBJ1-1, with 8 bases aligning to TRBD1. V lost 7 bases, J lost 4 bases, and 8 bases stayed unmatched. The germline gives CDR1 SNHLY, CDR2 FYNNEI. The CDR3 has 14 residues. CDR3 in amino acids: CASKGTGKITEAFF. CDR3 bases: TGTGCCAGCAAAGGGACAGGAAAGATCACTGAAGCTTTCTTT.

This clonotype occurred many times. V usage is TRBV10-2 and J usage is TRBJ1-1; tentative D call: TRBD1 (5 bases). CDR1 is WSHSY, CDR2 SAAADI, per germline. V was pared by 4 bases and J by 6 bases, with 18 bases between. This CDR3 is built from 15 residues. This CDR3 is CASSVSDSRVSEAFF. DNA for the CDR3: TGCGCCAGCAGTGTTTCCGACAGTCGGGTGTCTGAAGCTTTCTTT.

In its sample, this clonotype was seen a few times. V and J are TRBV28 and TRBJ1-5; D gene ambiguous. Germline CDR1 is MDHEN and CDR2 is SYDVKM. The CDR3 consists of 16 residues. V lost 4 bases and J lost 5, with 18 bases in between. CDR3 DNA sequence: TGTGCCAGCAGTTCCCATGGTGCAGGACCTCATCAGCCCCAGCATTTT. Protein product: CASSSHGAGPHQPQHF.

The chain recombines TRBV2 with TRBJ2-7; the D gene is possibly TRBD2 (6 bases). Germline V gene lookup returns CDR1 SNHLY and CDR2 FYNNEI. The V and J ends lost 7 bases and 2 bases respectively, with 12 bases between them. CDR3 length: 13 residues. CDR3 sequence (DNA): TGTGCCAGCACCCGGGACTCTGCCTACGAGCAGTACTTC. It is translated as CASTRDSAYEQYF.

The rearrangement uses TRBV6-2 or TRBV6-3 and TRBJ2-3; D might be TRBD2 (5 bases). The V gene lost 10 bases and the J gene lost 4 bases, with 15 bases spanning the gap. This CDR3 is built from 13 residues. Germline V gene lookup returns CDR1 MNHEY and CDR2 SVGEGT. CDR3 loop: CAISREFPDTQYF. CDR3 nucleotide sequence: TGTGCCATCTCAAGGGAGTTCCCAGATACGCAGTATTTT.

V is TRBV10-2 and J is TRBJ2-2, with 8 bases lining up with TRBD1. CDR3 length equals 16 residues. Germline assignment: CDR1 WSHSY and CDR2 SAAADI. V trimming: 6 bases; J trimming: 1 base; junction bases outside the gene matches: 7. CDR3 nucleotides: TGCGCCAGCAGCGAGAGACAGGGGTGGAACACCGGGGAGCTGTTTTTT. This sequence encodes CASSERQGWNTGELFF.

This clonotype showed up many times. The chain joins TRBV19 to TRBJ2-7; TRBD2 matches at 15 bases. V was clipped by 5 bases and J by 6 bases; unmatched bases: 8. Germline lookup yields CDR1 LNHDA and CDR2 SQIVND (reference sequence). The CDR3 is made up of 16 amino acids. For the CDR3, the DNA is TGTGCCAGTAGTGTCGGACTAGCGGGAGGGGTAACCGAGCAGTACTTC. Translation: CASSVGLAGGVTEQYF.

The table lists this clonotype with a few counts. The rearrangement links TRBV5-4 to TRBJ1-6; TRBD1 is a possible D gene (5 bases). Germline V gene sequence: CDR1 SGHNT, CDR2 YYREEE (reference sequence). The CDR3 spans 15 residues. The V gene lost 0 bases and the J gene lost 5 bases, with 9 bases spanning the gap. CDR3 in amino acids: CASSLARGDNSPLHF. The CDR3 coding sequence is TGTGCCAGCAGCTTGGCTCGGGGGGATAATTCACCCCTCCACTTT.

The rearrangement joins TRBV2 to TRBJ1-3; D is unclear. In germline, CDR1 is SNHLY, CDR2 FYNNEI. The V gene lost 6 bases and the J gene lost 3 bases, with 15 bases spanning the gap. The CDR3 is 15 residues long. As DNA, the CDR3 is TGTGCCAGCAGCACCAGCATTACTGTTGGAAACACCATATATTTT. Its translation: CASSTSITVGNTIYF.

The V gene is TRBV28, the J gene TRBJ1-5; the match to TRBD1 covers 7 bases. The CDR3 has 14 residues. Looked up from germline, CDR1 is MDHEN and CDR2 is SYDVKM. V shed 4 bases and J 6 bases; nucleotides not matched to a gene: 6. The CDR3 DNA reads as TGTGCCAGCAGTTATGGACAGGCTCGTCAGCCCCAGCATTTT. Translation gives CASSYGQARQPQHF.

This clonotype appeared many times. V is TRBV19 and J is TRBJ2-5, with D perhaps matching TRBD1 (5 bases). V lost 3 bases and J lost 0, with 11 bases in between. The CDR3 runs 15 residues. Looked up from germline, CDR1 is LNHDA and CDR2 is SQIVND (reference sequence). The CDR3 sequence is CASSMDTKYQETQYF. CDR3 DNA: TGTGCCAGTAGTATGGACACCAAGTACCAAGAGACCCAGTACTTC. The variable domain in full, completed from reference TRBV19 and TRBJ2-5, reads DGGITQSPKYLFRKEGQNVTLSCEQNLNHDAMYWYRQDPGQGLRLIYYSQIVNDFQKGDIAEGYSVSREKKESFPLTVTSAQKNPTAFYLCASSMDTKYQETQYFGPGTRLLVL.

A remark on this clonotype: With a much larger clone just one base away, this may be a read error. This rearrangement joins TRBV5-1 to TRBJ1-2; 8 nucleotides line up with TRBD1. The germline V gene has CDR1 SGHRS and CDR2 YFSETQ. CDR3 length: 14 amino acids. Trimming at V came to 9 bases and at J to 4 bases, leaving 11 bases not matched to a gene. Here the CDR3 reads CANSQDGQGYGYTF. CDR3 bases: TGCGCCAACAGTCAGGACGGACAGGGCTATGGCTACACCTTC.

The rearrangement joins TRBV11-1 to TRBJ2-1, with 8 bases aligning to TRBD2. From germline, CDR1 is SGHAT and CDR2 FQDESV (reference sequence). This CDR3 is built from 16 residues. The V segment lost 4 bases and the J segment 8 bases; nucleotides outside the gene matches: 13. In DNA form, the CDR3 reads TGTGCCAGCAGCTCGAATAGGGAGCGGGAGAGGGATGAGCAGTTCTTC. Its protein product is CASSSNRERERDEQFF.

This clonotype was seen repeatedly, ten times or more. This chain connects TRBV24-1 to TRBJ2-3; D unclear. Germline V lookup: CDR1 KGHDR, CDR2 SFDVKD. Deletions cut 9 bases from V and 2 bases from J, with 5 bases between. The CDR3 runs 11 residues. The CDR3 coding sequence is TGTGCCACCCGTAACACAGATACGCAGTATTTT. Protein product: CATRNTDTQYF.

Comment on this clonotype: A much bigger clone sits one base away, suggesting this may be a read error. The chain recombines TRBV7-8 with TRBJ2-7, with 10 bases matching TRBD2. The CDR3 is 16 residues long. Germline V gene sequence: CDR1 SGHVS, CDR2 FQNEAQ. The CDR3, as DNA: TGTGCCGGCAGCTTAGCGGGAGGCCCTCAATCCTACGAGCAGTACTTC. Amino acids: CAGSLAGGPQSYEQYF.

The V call is TRBV11-2, the J call TRBJ2-7; D remains unclear. V lost 1 base and J lost 1, with 8 bases in between. In germline, CDR1 is SGHAT, CDR2 FQNNGV. The CDR3 sequence is 14 residues long. As DNA, the CDR3 is TGTGCCAGCAGCTTAGTCGACACTTCCTACGAGCAGTACTTC. This translates into CASSLVDTSYEQYF.

This clonotype came up many times. The chain links TRBV24-1 to TRBJ2-1; perhaps TRBD2 as D (7 bases). V shed 9 bases and J shed 6 bases, with 17 bases lying between them. CDR1 and CDR2 (germline): KGHDR, SFDVKD. The CDR3 totals 14 residues. CDR3: CATRKRRGANEQFF. The CDR3, as DNA: TGTGCCACCCGAAAGCGCCGGGGGGCCAATGAGCAGTTCTTC.